The sequence of this TCR beta chain was determined in a study of cytomegalovirus exposure and HLA in healthy donors. Primers for the PCR totalled 60 Vbeta and 13 Jbeta. Produced via immunoSEQ multiplex PCR; TCRdb's table is partial and in-frame only. The top ten clones hold approximately 1.2% of a sample with 95,000 to 150,000 clones, around 82% of them seen once. The CDR3 extends over 14 amino acids. V gave up 5 bases and J gave up 3 bases; unmatched junction bases: 1. Germline CDR1 SGHRS, CDR2 YFSETQ. J is TRBJ2-1 and V is TRBV5-1, with 11 bases lining up with TRBD2. The sequenced sample consisted of PBMCs. This TCR came from a female donor in good health and CMV-seronegative. The CDR3: CASRGLADYNEQFF. In nucleotides, the CDR3 is TGCGCCAGCAGGGGACTAGCGGACTACAATGAGCAGTTCTTC.